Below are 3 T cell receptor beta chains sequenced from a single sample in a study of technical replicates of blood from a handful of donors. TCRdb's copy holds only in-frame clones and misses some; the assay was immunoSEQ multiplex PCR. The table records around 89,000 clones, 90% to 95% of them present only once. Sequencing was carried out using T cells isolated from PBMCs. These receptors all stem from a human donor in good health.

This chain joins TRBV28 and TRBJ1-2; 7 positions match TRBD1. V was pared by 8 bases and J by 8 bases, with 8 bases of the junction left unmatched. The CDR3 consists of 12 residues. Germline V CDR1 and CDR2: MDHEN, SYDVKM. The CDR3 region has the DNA TGTGCCAGCCATAACAGGGGTGAAGGCTACACCTTC. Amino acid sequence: CASHNRGEGYTF.

As DNA, the CDR3 is TGTGCCAGTAGTGGACAGGCCTACGAGCAGTACTTC. It yields the protein CASSGQAYEQYF. The J gene is TRBJ2-7, the V gene TRBV19, with TRBD1 matching over 7 bases. Germline CDR1 LNHDA, CDR2 SQIVND (reference sequence). Trimming cost V 5 bases and J 2 bases; bases outside gene matches: 0. The CDR3 is 12 residues long.

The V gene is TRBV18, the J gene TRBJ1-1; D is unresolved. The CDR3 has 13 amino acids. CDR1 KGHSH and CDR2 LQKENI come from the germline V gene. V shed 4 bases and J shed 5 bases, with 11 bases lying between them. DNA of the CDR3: TGTGCCAGCTCACTGGCGGATTCGACTGAAGCTTTCTTT. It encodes CASSLADSTEAFF.